Below, 22 T cell receptor beta chains from the same sample are listed, as sequenced in a study of blood T cell repertoires in COVID-19. Profiled with immunoSEQ multiplex PCR; TCRdb holds only in-frame clones, not every one. This table holds roughly 93,000 clones, 89% found once. The sample taken for sequencing was peripheral blood. Receptors originate from a middle-aged man with acute or convalescent COVID-19.

This sequence joins TRBV6-6 and TRBJ1-2, with D maybe TRBD1 (5 bases). Between the trimmed V and J ends, which lost 6 bases and 6 bases, there was a span of 20 bases. The germline V gene encodes CDR1 MNHNY and CDR2 SVGAGI (reference sequence). The CDR3 runs 15 residues. The CDR3 is CASSPQSWLGDGYTF. CDR3 nucleotides: TGTGCCAGCAGCCCCCAATCATGGCTAGGGGATGGCTACACCTTC.

V and J are TRBV3-1 (or the pseudogene TRBV3-2) and TRBJ2-3; 7 nucleotides line up with TRBD1. Per germline, CDR1 LGHDT and CDR2 YNNKEL (reference sequence). Losses at the gene ends were 4 bases for V and 3 bases for J; bases not matched to a gene: 13. CDR3 size: 17 residues. This chain's CDR3 is CASSRSTPGQRTDTQYF. CDR3 coding DNA: TGTGCCAGCAGCCGATCAACCCCGGGACAGAGGACAGATACGCAGTATTTT.

The genes are TRBV13 and TRBJ1-5; D remains unclear. The V end lost 3 bases, the J end lost 0 bases, and 6 bases lay between the germline ends. In germline, CDR1 is PRHDT, CDR2 FYEKMQ (reference sequence). The CDR3 is made up of 14 amino acids. The CDR3 bases are TGTGCCAGCAGCTTTCGGTATAGCAATCAGCCCCAGCATTTT. This sequence encodes CASSFRYSNQPQHF.

This rearrangement joins TRBV27 to TRBJ1-1; no clear D. The CDR3 is made up of 15 amino acids. Per germline, CDR1 MNHEY and CDR2 SMNVEV (reference sequence). Trimming took off 3 bases at V and 1 base at J, with 12 bases between the two ends. CDR3 loop: CASSFTSQANTEAFF. The CDR3 DNA sequence: TGTGCCAGCAGTTTCACGTCCCAGGCGAACACTGAAGCTTTCTTT.

J is TRBJ1-1 and V is TRBV18, with D possibly matching TRBD1 (6 bases). The CDR3 consists of 15 residues. The V gene's germline CDR1 is KGHSH and CDR2 LQKENI. Trimming took 1 base from V and 1 from J, leaving 10 bases between them. The CDR3 here is CASSPQGTTNTEAFF. In nucleotides, the CDR3 is TGTGCCAGCTCACCACAGGGGACAACGAACACTGAAGCTTTCTTT.

In this sample, this clone turned up once. The V call is TRBV5-1, the J call TRBJ1-2; tentatively, D is TRBD1 (5 bases). The germline V gene encodes CDR1 SGHRS and CDR2 YFSETQ. The CDR3 has 13 residues. Trimming stripped 0 bases from V and 6 bases from J, with 9 bases between. Here the CDR3 DNA reads TGCGCCAGCAGCTTGGCAGGGTATCATGGCTACACCTTC. Its protein product is CASSLAGYHGYTF. Full variable domain (rest looked up from reference TRBV5-1 and TRBJ1-2): KAGVTQTPRYLIKTRGQQVTLSCSPISGHRSVSWYQQTPGQGLQFLFEYFSETQRNKGNFPGRFSGRQFSNSRSEMNVSTLELGDSALYLCASSLAGYHGYTFGSGTRLTVV.

The gene calls are TRBV5-1 and TRBJ2-1; TRBD1 is a possible D gene (5 bases). The CDR3 totals 13 residues. The V and J ends lost 5 bases and 0 bases respectively, with 6 bases between them. Germline V gene lookup returns CDR1 SGHRS and CDR2 YFSETQ. CDR3 in amino acids: CASRQGSYNEQFF. Here the CDR3 DNA reads TGCGCCAGCAGGCAGGGCTCCTACAATGAGCAGTTCTTC.

The rearrangement uses TRBV6-5 and TRBJ2-3; D remains ambiguous. This CDR3 spans 12 amino acids. Trimming pared 6 bases from V and 3 bases from J, leaving 7 bases between. Germline V gene data show CDR1 as MNHEY and CDR2 as SVGAGI. CDR3 in DNA: TGTGCCAGCAGCCATCGGACAGATACGCAGTATTTT. It codes for CASSHRTDTQYF.

This clone came up once. The chain couples TRBV6-6 to TRBJ1-5; 7 nucleotides match TRBD1. The germline V gene encodes CDR1 MNHNY and CDR2 SVGAGI (reference sequence). The V segment lost 4 bases and the J segment 5 bases; nucleotides outside the gene matches: 5. The CDR3 covers 14 residues. CDR3 sequence (DNA): TGTGCCAGCAGTTCCGAACAGGGGTATCAGCCCCAGCATTTT. It translates to CASSSEQGYQPQHF.

The sample holds one count of this clone. The V and J genes are TRBV12-5 and TRBJ2-1, with a possible D match to TRBD1 (5 bases). This CDR3 has 14 amino acids. Germline values: CDR1 LGHNT, CDR2 FRNRAP. V dropped 4 bases and J dropped 0 bases, with 7 bases sitting between them. This CDR3 reads CASGSQGSYNEQFF. CDR3 bases: TGTGCTAGTGGTTCTCAGGGCTCCTACAATGAGCAGTTCTTC.

The chain couples TRBV9 to TRBJ1-2; D gene ambiguous. This CDR3 comprises 14 residues. V gave up 4 bases and J gave up 2 bases, with 12 bases separating them. Germline CDR1 is SGDLS and CDR2 is YYNGEE. CDR3 DNA sequence: TGTGCCAGCAGCCAACTCGGGGTAAACTATGGCTACACCTTC. This translates into CASSQLGVNYGYTF.

This chain uses TRBV5-1 with TRBJ2-7; the D is unclear. This CDR3 spans 13 amino acids. Germline values: CDR1 SGHRS, CDR2 YFSETQ. The V gene lost 0 bases and the J gene lost 7 bases, with 11 bases spanning the gap. The CDR3 loop reads CASSLVQEAEQYF. The CDR3 nucleotides are TGCGCCAGCAGCTTGGTCCAAGAAGCGGAGCAGTACTTC.

The chain carries TRBV7-2 and TRBJ1-2; the match to TRBD1 covers 9 bases. The CDR3 contains 15 residues. CDR1 SGHTA and CDR2 FQGNSA come from the germline V gene. The trim removed 1 base at V and 4 bases at J, leaving 4 bases unmatched. The CDR3 loop is CASSLGQGDVYGYTF. For the CDR3, the DNA is TGTGCCAGCAGCTTAGGACAGGGGGACGTCTATGGCTACACCTTC. Variable domain in full (rest from reference TRBV7-2 and TRBJ1-2): GAGVSQSPSNKVTEKGKDVELRCDPISGHTALYWYRQSLGQGLEFLIYFQGNSAPDKSGLPSDRFSAERTGGSVSTLTIQRTQQEDSAVYLCASSLGQGDVYGYTFGSGTRLTVV.

Turning to this clone: Other DNA sequences in the same sample also yield this CDR3. The V call is TRBV9, the J call TRBJ1-3; no clear D. Trimming shortened V by 0 bases and J by 1 base, and 5 bases separated the two germline ends. The CDR3 length is 14 residues. Germline loops: CDR1 SGDLS, CDR2 YYNGEE. The CDR3 reads CASSVAGSGNTIYF. In nucleotides, the CDR3 is TGTGCCAGCAGCGTAGCCGGGTCTGGAAACACCATATATTTT.

This clone was found a few times. The chain carries TRBV9 and TRBJ1-2; 7 nucleotides line up with TRBD1. This CDR3 region has 15 residues. The junction had 7 bases not matched to a gene; V was cut back by 3 bases and J by 2 bases. Germline V gene sequence: CDR1 SGDLS, CDR2 YYNGEE. DNA of the CDR3: TGTGCCAGCAGCGCCCCGACAGGGATCAACTATGGCTACACCTTC. Encoded protein: CASSAPTGINYGYTF.

J is TRBJ1-5 and V is TRBV27; D not certain. The CDR3 length is 12 residues. The germline V gene encodes CDR1 MNHEY and CDR2 SMNVEV (reference sequence). The germline V and J ends were trimmed by 9 bases and 7 bases, with 13 bases remaining between them. DNA for the CDR3: TGTGCCAGTGGGAGGATCGGACAGCCCCAGCATTTT. Its protein product is CASGRIGQPQHF.

J is TRBJ2-1 and V is TRBV12-3 or TRBV12-4, with no clear D. The V end lost 6 bases, the J end lost 5 bases, and 5 bases lay between the germline ends. There are 11 residues in the CDR3. The CDR3: CASRLNNEQFF. The CDR3 DNA sequence: TGTGCCAGCAGACTCAACAATGAGCAGTTCTTC.

The chain joins TRBV29-1 to TRBJ2-5; 10 bases map to TRBD1. V trimming: 7 bases; J trimming: 5 bases; junction bases outside the gene matches: 7. Germline CDR1 is SQVTM and CDR2 is ANQGSEA. The CDR3 sequence is 13 residues long. The CDR3 DNA sequence: TGCAGCGCCGGGACAGGGGCGGGGGAGACCCAGTACTTC. This sequence encodes CSAGTGAGETQYF.

This chain uses TRBV7-9 with TRBJ1-6, with 7 bases that match TRBD1. Trimming took 4 bases from V and 8 from J; bases not matched to a gene: 5. The CDR3 contains 14 residues. Germline V gene sequence: CDR1 SEHNR, CDR2 FQNEAQ (reference sequence). The CDR3 nucleotides are TGTGCCAGCAGCTCCGACAGGGCGGATTCACCCCTCCACTTT. It yields the protein CASSSDRADSPLHF.

This sequence joins TRBV5-1 and TRBJ1-4, with TRBD1 identical over 9 bases. V lost 5 bases to trimming and J lost 8 bases; unmatched junction nucleotides: 7. The CDR3 covers 14 residues. Germline assignment: CDR1 SGHRS and CDR2 YFSETQ. CDR3 in amino acids: CASRSTGGEEKLFF. CDR3 nucleotides: TGCGCCAGCAGATCCACAGGGGGCGAAGAAAAACTGTTTTTT.

V gene TRBV10-3 combines with J gene TRBJ2-3; no clear D. Trimming shortened V by 10 bases and J by 3 bases, and 8 bases separated the two germline ends. Per germline, CDR1 ENHRY and CDR2 SYGVKD. CDR3 size: 11 residues. The CDR3 sequence is CATLITDTQYF. The CDR3, as DNA: TGTGCCACCCTAATTACAGATACGCAGTATTTT.

The genes are TRBV3-1 (or the pseudogene TRBV3-2) and TRBJ1-2; TRBD1 might be the D (5 bases). Germline V gene sequence: CDR1 LGHDT, CDR2 YNNKEL (reference sequence). This CDR3 contains 14 residues. V was shortened by 6 bases and J by 2 bases, with 13 bases between the two germline ends. CDR3: CASRLTGDNYGYTF. For the CDR3, the DNA is TGTGCCAGCAGACTAACAGGAGACAACTATGGCTACACCTTC.